One and the same sample provided the 21 T cell receptor beta chains below, sequenced in a study of T cells in Graves' hyperthyroidism and ophthalmopathy. Researchers took RNA transcripts and amplified the TCR beta CDR3 regions from them. A first-round RT-PCR of the TCR CDR3 used the HTBI primer set. TCRdb fed the multiplex PCR reads into MiXCR, producing one record per CDR3 protein. The table has around 800,000 distinct CDR3 sequences, approximately 40% seen once. Sequenced: blood. These TCRs come from a man younger than 30 with Graves' hyperthyroidism.

This clonotype appeared many times. The J gene is TRBJ2-7, the V gene TRBV19; D may be TRBD1 (5 bases). From germline, CDR1 is LNHDA and CDR2 SQIVND (reference sequence). This CDR3 is built from 14 residues. V was shortened by 3 bases and J by 2 bases, with 11 bases between the two germline ends. CDR3 amino acids: CASSMTVPAYEQYF. The DNA for the CDR3 is TGTGCCAGTAGTATGACAGTCCCAGCCTACGAGCAGTACTTC. Looking up the rest from reference TRBV19 and TRBJ2-7 gives the full variable domain: DGGITQSPKYLFRKEGQNVTLSCEQNLNHDAMYWYRQDPGQGLRLIYYSQIVNDFQKGDIAEGYSVSREKKESFPLTVTSAQKNPTAFYLCASSMTVPAYEQYFGPGTRLTVT.

The rearrangement uses TRBV25-1 and TRBJ1-1; 9 nucleotides agree with TRBD1. There are 15 residues in the CDR3. CDR1 and CDR2 (germline): MGHDK, SYGVNS. Trimming took 6 bases from V and 3 from J; bases not matched to a gene: 8. The CDR3 protein is CASSTWDRVDTEAFF. DNA for the CDR3: TGTGCCAGCAGCACCTGGGACAGGGTCGACACTGAAGCTTTCTTT.

On this clonotype itself: This sequence may be a read error, since a much larger clone differs from it by one base. This chain links TRBV19 with TRBJ1-6; tentative D call: TRBD1 (6 bases). From germline, CDR1 is LNHDA and CDR2 SQIVND (reference sequence). The CDR3 is 12 amino acids. Trimming took 5 bases from V and 12 from J, leaving 11 bases between them. This chain's CDR3 is CASSFGRGPLHF. The CDR3 DNA reads TGTGCCAGTAGTTTCGGCAGGGGACCCCTCCACTTT.

The gene calls are TRBV12-3 or TRBV12-4 and TRBJ1-2; D not resolved. V was shortened by 5 bases and J by 6 bases, with 13 bases between the two germline ends. CDR3 length: 13 amino acids. CDR3 in DNA: TGTGCCAGCAGTGGGCCGGCCGCCCATGGCTACACCTTC. The encoded protein is CASSGPAAHGYTF.

The chain employs TRBV29-1 and TRBJ2-2, with D perhaps matching TRBD2 (6 bases). Germline CDR1 reads SQVTM; CDR2 reads ANQGSEA. The CDR3 has 14 amino acids. The V end lost 2 bases, the J end lost 1 base, and 8 bases lay between the germline ends. As DNA, the CDR3 is TGCAGCGTTGAATCCGGGGGGAACACCGGGGAGCTGTTTTTT. Translating it yields CSVESGGNTGELFF.

This clonotype was counted a few times. The chain recombines TRBV20-1 with TRBJ2-7, with 8 bases that match TRBD2. The CDR3 covers 15 residues. Germline-derived CDR1 and CDR2 are DFQATT and SNEGSKA (reference sequence). V was clipped by 6 bases and J by 0 bases; unmatched bases: 10. The DNA for the CDR3 is TGCAGTGCAGAGACCCTAAGCGGGGGCTCCTACGAGCAGTACTTC. Its translation: CSAETLSGGSYEQYF.

Details on this clonotype: A read error is possible here, since a much larger clone lies one base away. This chain connects TRBV5-5 to TRBJ2-7; TRBD1 matches at 7 bases. The junction had 5 bases not matched to a gene; V was cut back by 4 bases and J by 1 base. Germline V gene data show CDR1 as SGHKS and CDR2 as YYEKEE (reference sequence). This CDR3 is built from 14 residues. The CDR3 loop is CASSHRQGSYEQYF. CDR3 nucleotides: TGTGCCAGCAGCCACCGACAGGGTTCCTACGAGCAGTACTTC. Based on the CDR3 plus reference TRBV5-5 and TRBJ2-7, the full variable domain is DAGVTQSPTHLIKTRGQQVTLRCSPISGHKSVSWYQQVLGQGPQFIFQYYEKEERGRGNFPDRFSARQFPNYSSELNVNALLLGDSALYLCASSHRQGSYEQYFGPGTRLTVT.

The chain joins TRBV7-2 to TRBJ2-5; 8 bases match TRBD2. Trimming took 5 bases from V and 5 from J; bases not matched to a gene: 10. Germline V gives CDR1 SGHTA, CDR2 FQGNSA. There are 15 residues in the CDR3. CDR3 sequence reads: CASSPGSGGGETQYF. The CDR3 nucleotides are TGTGCCAGCAGCCCTGGAAGCGGGGGAGGGGAGACCCAGTACTTC.

The genes are TRBV6-5 and TRBJ1-1, with 7 positions matching TRBD1. The CDR3 length is 15 residues. With 1 base clipped from V and 0 bases from J, the junction kept 2 bases outside the gene matches. Germline-derived CDR1 and CDR2 are MNHEY and SVGAGI. CDR3: CASSYWRGLNTEAFF. The CDR3 coding sequence is TGTGCCAGCAGTTACTGGAGGGGGCTGAACACTGAAGCTTTCTTT.

This clonotype was recorded many times. In nucleotides, the CDR3 is TGTGCCAGCAATCTGATCAGGGAGACCCAGTACTTC. The encoded protein is CASNLIRETQYF. The chain carries TRBV2 and TRBJ2-5; no clear D gene. Between the trimmed V and J ends, which lost 7 bases and 5 bases, there was a span of 11 bases. CDR3 size: 12 residues. Germline CDR1 is SNHLY and CDR2 is FYNNEI.

This clonotype was found a few times. This chain joins TRBV20-1 and TRBJ1-4; D unresolved. The CDR3 has 15 amino acids. Germline lookup yields CDR1 DFQATT and CDR2 SNEGSKA (reference sequence). Trimming left V 0 bases short and J 6 bases short, with 14 bases between. This CDR3 reads CSARDPAGRDEKLFF. In nucleotides, the CDR3 is TGCAGTGCTAGAGATCCGGCGGGAAGGGATGAAAAACTGTTTTTT.

The chain is built from TRBV5-4 and TRBJ1-4; no clear D gene. The germline V and J ends were trimmed by 1 base and 8 bases, with 15 bases remaining between them. Germline loops: CDR1 SGHNT, CDR2 YYREEE (reference sequence). The CDR3 runs 15 residues. The CDR3 reads CASSLSGRGIEKLFF. The CDR3 DNA follows: TGTGCCAGCAGCTTGTCAGGCCGAGGGATAGAAAAACTGTTTTTT.

This clonotype was picked up a small number of times. V usage is TRBV5-6 and J usage is TRBJ1-6; a weak D match, TRBD1 (6 bases). This CDR3 region has 12 residues. V was clipped by 3 bases and J by 19 bases, with 17 bases between them. CDR1 is SGHDT and CDR2 is YYEEEE in the germline V gene. CDR3 in DNA: TGTGCCAGCAGCTACCGGGACACGGGTTTTCACTTT. It codes for CASSYRDTGFHF.

This clonotype was counted ten times or more. This chain links TRBV15 with TRBJ2-7; possibly TRBD1 for D (5 bases). CDR3 length: 14 residues. Trimming took 0 bases from V and 4 from J, leaving 10 bases between them. Germline V gene lookup returns CDR1 LNHNV and CDR2 YYDKDF (reference sequence). This chain's CDR3 is CATSREQGAYEQYF. The CDR3 nucleotides read TGTGCCACCAGCAGAGAGCAGGGTGCGTACGAGCAGTACTTC.

This clonotype appeared many times. The chain uses TRBV2 and TRBJ2-7, with TRBD2 matching 13 bases. V was pared by 7 bases and J by 8 bases, with 8 bases of the junction left unmatched. The CDR3 length is 14 residues. Looked up from germline, CDR1 is SNHLY and CDR2 is FYNNEI. As DNA, the CDR3 is TGTGCCAGCATCCCGGGACTAGCGGGGACTAAGCAGTACTTC. It specifies CASIPGLAGTKQYF.

This rearrangement joins TRBV29-1 to TRBJ2-2; 13 nucleotides agree with TRBD2. Trimming cost V 7 bases and J 5 bases; bases outside gene matches: 10. This CDR3 has 16 amino acids. Germline V gene data show CDR1 as SQVTM and CDR2 as ANQGSEA. In DNA form, the CDR3 reads TGCAGCGACTCACTAGCGGGAGGGCTAGGAACCGGGGAGCTGTTTTTT. Residues: CSDSLAGGLGTGELFF.

On this clonotype: With a much larger clone just one base away, this may be a read error. This chain links TRBV25-1 with TRBJ2-7; either TRBD1 or TRBD2 may fit D (5 bases each). Germline V gene lookup returns CDR1 MGHDK and CDR2 SYGVNS. With 1 base removed from V and 5 bases from J, the gap between germline ends came to 15 bases. The CDR3 contains 15 residues. CDR3 loop: CASSELGTRPHEQYF. In DNA, the CDR3 is TGTGCCAGCAGTGAATTGGGGACCCGGCCCCACGAGCAGTACTTC.

This clonotype was counted at least ten times. The V call is TRBV2, the J call TRBJ1-4, with D unclear. Trimming pared 6 bases from V and 5 bases from J, leaving 7 bases between. CDR1 SNHLY and CDR2 FYNNEI come from the germline V gene. The length of the CDR3 is 12 residues. CDR3 amino acids: CASRTENEKLFF. Written as DNA, the CDR3 is TGTGCCAGCAGGACTGAGAATGAAAAACTGTTTTTT. Full variable domain (rest looked up from reference TRBV2 and TRBJ1-4): EPEVTQTPSHQVTQMGQEVILRCVPISNHLYFYWYRQILGQKVEFLVSFYNNEISEKSEIFDDQFSVERPDGSNFTLKIRSTKLEDSAMYFCASRTENEKLFFGSGTQLSVL.

This clonotype was observed at least ten times. The gene calls are TRBV29-1 and TRBJ1-5, with a possible D match to TRBD1 (6 bases). V was pared by 5 bases and J by 4 bases, with 9 bases between. The germline V gene encodes CDR1 SQVTM and CDR2 ANQGSEA. This CDR3 has 12 amino acids. The CDR3 sequence: CSVITGNQPQHF. The CDR3 DNA sequence: TGCAGCGTTATCACAGGGAATCAGCCCCAGCATTTT. Using reference TRBV29-1 and TRBJ1-5 for the parts outside the CDR3, the full variable domain is SAVISQKPSRDICQRGTSLTIQCQVDSQVTMMFWYRQQPGQSLTLIATANQGSEATYESGFVIDKFPISRPNLTFSTLTVSNMSPEDSSIYLCSVITGNQPQHFGDGTRLSIL.

This clonotype was recorded many times. The V call is TRBV20-1, the J call TRBJ2-7, with D unresolved. The CDR3 is 13 amino acids. Germline V CDR1 and CDR2: DFQATT, SNEGSKA (reference sequence). V lost 1 base and J lost 6, with 13 bases in between. The CDR3 region is CSARVPSRAEQYF. In DNA form, the CDR3 reads TGCAGTGCTAGAGTGCCCTCTCGTGCCGAGCAGTACTTC.

The chain recombines TRBV5-6 with TRBJ2-7, with D possibly being TRBD1 (6 bases). V was cut by 3 bases and J by 3 bases, with 22 bases left in between. Germline V gene lookup returns CDR1 SGHDT and CDR2 YYEEEE. The CDR3 sequence is 17 residues long. CDR3 in amino acids: CASSWRQAPQAFYEQYF. The CDR3 DNA reads as TGTGCCAGCAGCTGGCGACAGGCCCCTCAGGCTTTCTACGAGCAGTACTTC.